This T cell receptor beta chain was obtained from a study of T cells in Graves' hyperthyroidism and ophthalmopathy. Study findings and constraints: Blood samples included most of the expanded thyroid clonotypes exceeding 0.001.

Using RNA transcripts as the source, TCR beta CDR3 regions were amplified. TCR CDR3 underwent first-round RT-PCR with the HTBI primer set. One entry per CDR3 protein, called by TCRdb with MiXCR from the multiplex PCR reads. The sample gives around 500,000 distinct CDR3 sequences, around 14% of which show up once; 15% to 20% is in the top ten. Deletions cut 7 bases from V and 6 bases from J, with 15 bases between. There are 13 residues in the CDR3. The germline CDR1 and CDR2 sequences are SNHLY and FYNNEI. This clonotype was recorded a few times. Its specificity is unknown. The specimen sequenced was blood. This TCR was recovered from a woman younger than 35 with Graves' hyperthyroidism. V usage is TRBV2 and J usage is TRBJ1-1; a possible D gene is TRBD1 (5 bases). As DNA, the CDR3 is TGTGCCAGCACCAAGTTCAGGGCCCCTGAAGCTTTCTTT. It yields the protein CASTKFRAPEAFF.